This T cell receptor (beta chain) was retrieved from a study of blood T cell repertoires in COVID-19 (TCRdb year 2020). Regarding the study in general: Collaborator samples came from the United States, Italy and Spain and covered acute and convalescent phases of COVID-19. The prospective study material was composed of cDNA or gDNA derived from T cells, B-cell-depleted T cells, or PBMCs. The dataset comprised deeply sampled blood TCRbeta repertoires from subjects exposed to, actively infected with, or recovered from COVID-19. The repertoires were released in a freely available public database meant as a resource for research on the immune response to SARS-CoV-2. The samples were drawn from two sources: the first 160 participants of the ongoing ImmuneRACE study, and 1,000 to 1,500 subjects contributed by 6 global collaborators. Nearly every sample came with metadata listing a de-identified subject ID, COVID-19 status, age in years and sex. Where available, HLA class I and class II types were obtained from metadata supplied by the sample provider rather than from assay-based typing.

The investigation overall reported the following: The quantity of clinical and demographic metadata differed by source and by participant and was supplied without curation.

This clone turned up a few times. Its antigen is unknown. Per-nucleotide qualities are absent, and no much larger clonotype sits a single base away. TCRbeta CDR3 regions were amplified from genomic DNA using the immunoSEQ Assay, a bias-controlled multiplex PCR. Processing in the source paper ran as follows. Within the assay, amplification of reference gene primers was used to estimate how many nucleated cells each sample contained. To quantify the absolute abundance of each unique TCRbeta CDR3 rearrangement, sequence reads were collapsed and filtered. For each sample, productive Simpson clonality was calculated by taking the square root of Simpson's diversity index across productive rearrangements. TCRdb took over this immuneACCESS table, retaining in-frame rearrangements with V and J assigned. Such tables are incomplete; in checked studies, under half of the missing clones stem from an unresolved V gene, and the remainder is unexplained. V and J calls and clone size are copied from that table; D and trimming were computed from the DNA. The sample table shows more than 10,000 clones, and around 78% are seen once. Around a third of the sample is taken by the ten largest.

Collaborating institutions collected whole blood in K2EDTA tubes following their own protocols. For TCRbeta analysis, collaborator samples were shipped as frozen whole blood, as isolated PBMCs, or as DNA extracted from either sample type. This receptor was obtained from a human donor in a cohort sampled during active COVID-19. Sequenced material: peripheral blood.

The CDR3 has the sequence CASSFWDSSGLYEQYF. The sequence in DNA is TGTGCCAGCAGCTTCTGGGACAGCTCCGGGCTCTACGAGCAGTACTTC. Here the chain combines TRBV21-1 and TRBJ2-7; whether TRBD1, the table's D call, matches the DNA was not checked. TRBV21-1 is a recognized pseudogene. From the cysteine up to the phenylalanine, the CDR3 has a length of 16 residues. Only CDR3 DNA remains: 48 bases, in frame from the first base.